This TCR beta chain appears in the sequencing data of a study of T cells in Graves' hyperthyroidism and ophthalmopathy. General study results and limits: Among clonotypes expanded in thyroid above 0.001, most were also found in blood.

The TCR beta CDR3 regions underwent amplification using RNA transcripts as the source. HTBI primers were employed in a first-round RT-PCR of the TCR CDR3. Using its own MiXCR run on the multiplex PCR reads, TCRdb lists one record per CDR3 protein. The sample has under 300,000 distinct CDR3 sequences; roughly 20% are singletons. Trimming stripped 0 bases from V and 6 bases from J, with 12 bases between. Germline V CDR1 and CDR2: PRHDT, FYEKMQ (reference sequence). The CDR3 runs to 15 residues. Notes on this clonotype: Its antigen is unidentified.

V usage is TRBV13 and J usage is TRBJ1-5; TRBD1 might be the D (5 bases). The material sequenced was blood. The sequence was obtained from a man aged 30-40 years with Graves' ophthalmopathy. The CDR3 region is CASSLGRSGGQPQHF. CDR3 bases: TGTGCCAGCAGCTTAGGGAGGAGTGGGGGTCAGCCCCAGCATTTT.